This paragraph reports one T cell receptor beta chain. What it binds is unknown. The data originate from a study of cytomegalovirus exposure and HLA in healthy donors. The CDR3 loop spans 15 amino acids. V dropped 5 bases and J dropped 2; count of bases not matched to a gene: 5. Per the germline V gene, CDR1 is MDHEN and CDR2 is SYDVKM. Findings of the study overall: TCR beta chains numbering some 160 were designated cytomegalovirus-associated. In a later analysis, TCR beta V- and J-gene trimming showed a link to a missense DCLRE1C variant.

The study ran its PCR with 60 Vbeta and 13 Jbeta primers. The data were produced by immunoSEQ multiplex PCR, yet TCRdb's version contains in-frame clones alone and is incomplete. The sample comprises under 200,000 clones, approximately 80% of which are singletons, and 2% to 2.5% rests with the top ten. The rearrangement uses TRBV28 and TRBJ1-5, with 8 bases lining up with TRBD1. Input material: PBMCs. The clonotype comes from a woman aged 45-60 years in good health and CMV-seronegative. In nucleotides, the CDR3 is TGTGCCAGCAGTCCCAGGGGGCAGGGCAATCAGCCCCAGCATTTT. Translated: CASSPRGQGNQPQHF.